This entry lists 32 T cell receptor beta chains sequenced from one sample in a study of molecular identifiers for immune sequencing clone quantification. TCRdb passed the PCR reads through MiXCR, listing each CDR3 protein once. Seen here are 250,000 to 400,000 distinct CDR3 sequences, about 20% observed once, and the top ten hold about 0.81%. The material sequenced was naive CD8+ T cells from blood, with Jurkat cell RNA spiked in. The sample's subset: FACS-sorted CD8+CD4-CCR7+CD45RA+ naive T cells. Source of these receptors: a human donor in good health. Some libraries in this study had Jurkat cell RNA spiked in.

Ten or more counts support this clonotype. This chain joins TRBV18 and TRBJ1-5; D gene unclear. The CDR3 is 17 amino acids. Germline loops: CDR1 KGHSH, CDR2 LQKENI. Trimming left V 3 bases short and J 0 bases short, with 15 bases between. The CDR3 DNA sequence: TGTGCCAGCTCACCGCCCGACGGAGATTATAGCAATCAGCCCCAGCATTTT. Translation: CASSPPDGDYSNQPQHF.

J is TRBJ2-6 and V is TRBV11-2; 8 nucleotides agree with TRBD1. The CDR3 loop spans 19 amino acids. CDR1 and CDR2 (germline): SGHAT, FQNNGV. V trimming: 5 bases; J trimming: 1 base; junction bases outside the gene matches: 13. This CDR3 reads CASSHGTGIPLSGANVLTF. CDR3 bases: TGTGCCAGCAGCCACGGGACAGGTATCCCTTTGTCTGGGGCCAACGTCCTGACTTTC.

In regard to this clonotype: It may be a read error: a sequence one base away is much more abundant. V is TRBV29-1 and J is TRBJ1-1; D is ambiguous. The CDR3 is made up of 13 amino acids. Germline V CDR1 and CDR2: SQVTM, ANQGSEA. The CDR3 sequence is CIVEVWENTEAFF. The CDR3 bases are TGCATCGTTGAAGTCTGGGAGAACACTGAAGCTTTCTTT.

The V and J genes are TRBV20-1 and TRBJ2-7; 7 nucleotides align to TRBD1. The CDR3 contains 16 residues. J was trimmed by 3 bases and V by 3 bases; bases with no gene match: 14. The germline V gene has CDR1 DFQATT and CDR2 SNEGSKA (reference sequence). The CDR3 spells CSASVLRDSVIYEQYF. The CDR3, as DNA: TGCAGTGCTAGCGTATTGAGGGACAGTGTAATCTACGAGCAGTACTTC.

This clonotype was counted many times. A junction boundary mismatches the germline segment, possibly from a read error. The chain combines TRBV7-8 with TRBJ1-5; the D is unclear. The CDR3 extends over 14 amino acids. Per germline, CDR1 SGHVS and CDR2 FQNEAQ. The CDR3, as DNA: TGTGCCAGCAGTTTAGCGCAGGGCAATCAGCCCCAGCATTTT. Translated: CASSLAQGNQPQHF.

The sample holds many counts of this clonotype. V usage is TRBV2 and J usage is TRBJ2-2; D is possibly TRBD1 (6 bases). The CDR3 is 14 residues long. Trimming took off 5 bases at V and 5 bases at J, with 12 bases between the two ends. Germline-derived CDR1 and CDR2 are SNHLY and FYNNEI. CDR3 protein: CASSQGQLTGELFF. The CDR3 DNA sequence: TGTGCCAGCAGTCAAGGACAGCTTACCGGGGAGCTGTTTTTT.

This clonotype was recorded a few times. The rearrangement uses TRBV11-2 and TRBJ1-5; a possible D gene is TRBD1 (5 bases). V lost 2 bases and J 5 bases, leaving 10 bases between the germline ends. There are 14 residues in the CDR3. Germline V CDR1 and CDR2: SGHAT, FQNNGV. CDR3 sequence: CASSLMGGYQPQHF. The CDR3 bases are TGTGCCAGCAGCTTAATGGGGGGGTATCAGCCCCAGCATTTT. Combining the CDR3 with reference TRBV11-2 and TRBJ1-5 gives the whole variable domain EAGVAQSPRYKIIEKRQSVAFWCNPISGHATLYWYQQILGQGPKLLIQFQNNGVVDDSQLPKDRFSAERLKGVDSTLKIQPAKLEDSAVYLCASSLMGGYQPQHFGDGTRLSIL.

This clonotype was observed a few times. The rearrangement links TRBV30 to TRBJ2-3; 7 bases line up with TRBD2. With V trimmed by 4 bases and J by 0 bases, 4 bases remained unmatched. This CDR3 has 14 amino acids. The germline gives CDR1 GTSNPN, CDR2 SVGIG (reference sequence). The CDR3 sequence: CAWNPAGSTDTQYF. The CDR3 nucleotides are TGTGCCTGGAACCCAGCGGGAAGCACAGATACGCAGTATTTT.

The CDR3 is CASSYSNSGNEQYF. CDR3 bases: TGTGCCAGCAGTTACTCAAATAGCGGTAACGAGCAGTACTTC. V gene TRBV6-5 combines with J gene TRBJ2-7; perhaps TRBD2 as D (6 bases). From germline, CDR1 is MNHEY and CDR2 SVGAGI. The V end lost 0 bases, the J end lost 5 bases, and 11 bases lay between the germline ends. CDR3 size: 14 residues.

This clonotype occurred many times. The V and J genes are TRBV20-1 and TRBJ1-1; D gene unclear. V was shortened by 0 bases and J by 1 base, with 15 bases between the two germline ends. The CDR3 length is 16 residues. Germline V gene lookup returns CDR1 DFQATT and CDR2 SNEGSKA (reference sequence). CDR3 DNA sequence: TGCAGTGCTAGAGATTTGGAACTCGGATGGAACACTGAAGCTTTCTTT. This encodes CSARDLELGWNTEAFF.

In this sample, this clonotype turned up many times. The chain combines TRBV7-2 with TRBJ1-1, with 9 bases lining up with TRBD1. Looked up from germline, CDR1 is SGHTA and CDR2 is FQGNSA. V lost 1 base to trimming and J lost 4 bases; unmatched junction nucleotides: 4. CDR3 size: 15 residues. The CDR3 nucleotides read TGTGCCAGCAGCTTAGAACAGGGGGCGGCCACTGAAGCTTTCTTT. Encoded protein: CASSLEQGAATEAFF.

This clonotype was counted a single time. Being one base from a much bigger clone, this may be a read error. V is TRBV7-9 and J is TRBJ2-1, with D tentatively TRBD2 (6 bases). Trimming stripped 3 bases from V and 10 bases from J, with 16 bases between. The V gene's germline CDR1 is SEHNR and CDR2 FQNEAQ (reference sequence). This CDR3 contains 14 residues. For the CDR3, the DNA is TGTGCCAGCAGCTTTGGACGTGCCGGGGGAGAGCAGTTCTTC. Its protein is CASSFGRAGGEQFF.

This clonotype has a count of ten or more. The CDR3 sequence: CATTGTPQETQYF. As DNA, the CDR3 is TGTGCCACGACCGGGACTCCCCAAGAGACCCAGTACTTC. This chain uses TRBV15 with TRBJ2-5, with D possibly TRBD2 on 6 matching bases. The CDR3 runs to 13 residues. Germline V gene data show CDR1 as LNHNV and CDR2 as YYDKDF (reference sequence). Trimming shortened V by 9 bases and J by 1 base, and 12 bases separated the two germline ends. Supplemented by reference TRBV15 and TRBJ2-5, the full variable domain reads DAMVIQNPRYQVTQFGKPVTLSCSQTLNHNVMYWYQQKSSQAPKLLFHYYDKDFNNEADTPDNFQSRRPNTSFCFLDIRSPGLGDTAMYLCATTGTPQETQYFGPGTRLLVL.

This clonotype was seen ten or more times. The chain couples TRBV5-4 to TRBJ2-5; 9 bases align to TRBD1. With 5 bases clipped from V and 2 bases from J, the junction kept 4 bases outside the gene matches. Germline-derived CDR1 and CDR2 are SGHNT and YYREEE (reference sequence). The CDR3 loop spans 14 amino acids. CDR3 sequence reads: CASRTGGGQETQYF. The DNA of the CDR3 is TGTGCCAGCAGAACAGGGGGCGGGCAAGAGACCCAGTACTTC.

A note on this clonotype: This may come from a read error, since a much larger clone is one base off. The chain combines TRBV6-5 with TRBJ1-1, with 7 bases matching TRBD1. CDR3 length: 14 residues. V lost 4 bases and J lost 6; bases outside the gene matches: 8. CDR1 is MNHEY, CDR2 SVGAGI, per germline. The CDR3 reads CASSSGTVYAEAFF. CDR3 DNA: TGTGCCAGCAGTTCCGGGACAGTCTACGCTGAAGCTTTCTTT.

This clonotype was observed at least ten times. J is TRBJ2-7 and V is TRBV5-4; D gene unclear. The CDR3 is made up of 13 amino acids. V was pared by 4 bases and J by 1 base, with 9 bases between. CDR1 and CDR2 (germline): SGHNT, YYREEE (reference sequence). The CDR3 nucleotides read TGTGCCAGCAGCCAACGAACATCCTACGAGCAGTACTTC. Translating it yields CASSQRTSYEQYF.

This clonotype was picked up many times. This rearrangement joins TRBV27 to TRBJ1-1, with D possibly matching TRBD1 (5 bases). V was trimmed by 6 bases and J by 3 bases, leaving 20 bases between them. The CDR3 spans 16 residues. Germline V gene lookup returns CDR1 MNHEY and CDR2 SMNVEV (reference sequence). The CDR3 bases are TGTGCCAGCAGCCCTATCGTGGGGGTCCCGGACACTGAAGCTTTCTTT. Translating it yields CASSPIVGVPDTEAFF.

Regarding this clonotype: A much larger clone differs by one base, so this may be a read error. The rearrangement uses TRBV12-3 or TRBV12-4 and TRBJ2-2; D may be TRBD2 (6 bases). The length of the CDR3 is 14 residues. The CDR3 DNA sequence: TGTGCCAGCAGTTGGGGGGTTGACACCGGGGAGCTGTCTTTT. Translated: CASSWGVDTGELSF.

This clonotype showed up many times. This chain uses TRBV6-1 with TRBJ1-4; D remains unclear. In germline, CDR1 is MNHNS, CDR2 SASEGT. The CDR3 spans 14 residues. V was shortened by 2 bases and J by 4 bases, with 8 bases between the two germline ends. Here the CDR3 DNA reads TGTGCCAGCAGTGAATTAGGTAGTAATGAAAAACTGTTTTTT. Translated: CASSELGSNEKLFF.

The chain employs TRBV4-2 and TRBJ2-2; D is possibly TRBD1 (6 bases). Germline values: CDR1 LGHNA, CDR2 YNFKEQ. This CDR3 has 16 amino acids. Trimming cost V 4 bases and J 0 bases, with 12 bases left between them. CDR3 loop: CASSPPGHTNTGELFF. CDR3 sequence (DNA): TGTGCCAGCAGCCCACCGGGACATACGAACACCGGGGAGCTGTTTTTT.

This clonotype was observed at least ten times. The rearrangement uses TRBV20-1 and TRBJ2-4; D possibly corresponds to TRBD1 (5 bases). The CDR3 is 12 amino acids. The ends were cut back, 0 bases at V and 8 bases at J, with 8 bases in the middle. Germline V gene data show CDR1 as DFQATT and CDR2 as SNEGSKA (reference sequence). In DNA, the CDR3 is TGCAGTGCTAGAGATCAGGGTTACATTCAGTACTTC. This translates into CSARDQGYIQYF.

The chain joins TRBV10-3 to TRBJ2-1; the D is unclear. The germline V gene has CDR1 ENHRY and CDR2 SYGVKD. Trimming left V 3 bases short and J 4 bases short, with 13 bases between. CDR3 length: 15 residues. CDR3 sequence reads: CAISDGQFPYNEQFF. The DNA of the CDR3 is TGTGCCATCAGTGACGGTCAATTCCCTTACAATGAGCAGTTCTTC.

In this sample, this clonotype turned up many times. CDR3 nucleotides: TGTGCCAGCAGCCATGTTACAGGCGGCGTTGAAGCTTTCTTT. Residues: CASSHVTGGVEAFF. This chain uses TRBV5-6 with TRBJ1-1, with D perhaps matching TRBD1 (5 bases). The CDR3 runs to 14 residues. Germline V gene data show CDR1 as SGHDT and CDR2 as YYEEEE. V was pared by 4 bases and J by 7 bases, with 17 bases between.

Comments on this clonotype: The final CDR3 position lacks the conserved phenylalanine or tryptophan, pointing to a likely read error. The chain combines TRBV7-2 with TRBJ2-7, with 13 bases that match TRBD2. The CDR3 has 15 amino acids. Unmatched junction bases numbered 6, after V lost 5 bases and J lost 5 bases. CDR1 is SGHTA, CDR2 FQGNSA, per germline. CDR3 DNA sequence: TGTGCCAGCAGCCTCACCGGGACTAGCGGGGACGAGCAGTACTAC. The encoded protein is CASSLTGTSGDEQYY.

The V call is TRBV30, the J call TRBJ2-2, with D perhaps TRBD1 (5 bases). Germline V gives CDR1 GTSNPN, CDR2 SVGIG (reference sequence). CDR3 size: 14 residues. V lost 6 bases, J lost 6 bases, and 17 bases lay in between. CDR3: CACPNTQGSGELFF. The CDR3 nucleotides are TGTGCCTGCCCCAATACCCAGGGATCCGGGGAGCTGTTTTTT.

This clonotype was counted at least ten times. CDR3 sequence: CASSATPYSGANVLTF. The CDR3 DNA is TGTGCCAGCAGCGCGACCCCGTACTCTGGGGCCAACGTCCTGACTTTC. V gene TRBV7-2 combines with J gene TRBJ2-6; D uncertain. Germline values: CDR1 SGHTA, CDR2 FQGNSA. CDR3 size: 16 residues. Trimming cost V 5 bases and J 0 bases, with 11 bases left between them.

V gene TRBV3-1 combines with J gene TRBJ2-7; unclear D gene. This CDR3 region has 14 residues. Germline CDR1 reads LGHDT; CDR2 reads YNNKEL (reference sequence). V lost 4 bases and J lost 2, with 12 bases in between. CDR3 amino acids: CASSPGEAAYEQYF. The CDR3 region has the DNA TGTGCCAGCAGCCCCGGTGAGGCCGCCTACGAGCAGTACTTC.

This clonotype was picked up many times. V gene TRBV24-1 combines with J gene TRBJ2-7; the match to TRBD2 covers 7 bases. V was pared by 5 bases and J by 2 bases, with 8 bases of the junction left unmatched. CDR3 length: 15 amino acids. In germline, CDR1 is KGHDR, CDR2 SFDVKD. The CDR3 sequence is CATSGGVLATYEQYF. In DNA, the CDR3 is TGTGCCACCAGTGGTGGTGTACTAGCGACCTACGAGCAGTACTTC.

The chain couples TRBV30 to TRBJ2-5, with no clear D. The CDR3 has 14 residues. Trimming cost V 0 bases and J 7 bases, with 15 bases left between them. Germline V gene lookup returns CDR1 GTSNPN and CDR2 SVGIG (reference sequence). CDR3 nucleotides: TGTGCCTGGAGTGTACCCGAGCCCAAAGGGACCCAGTACTTC. It encodes CAWSVPEPKGTQYF.

The CDR3 sequence: CASSYYRDTEAFF. The CDR3 region has the DNA TGTGCCAGCAGTTACTACCGTGACACTGAAGCTTTCTTT. The chain joins TRBV6-2 or TRBV6-3 to TRBJ1-1; no clear D gene. The CDR3 extends over 13 amino acids. Germline assignment: CDR1 MNHEY and CDR2 SVGEGT. Between the trimmed V and J ends, which lost 1 base and 3 bases, there was a span of 6 bases.

This clonotype has at least ten counts. J is TRBJ1-4 and V is TRBV28, with D possibly TRBD1 on 6 matching bases. Germline V gene data show CDR1 as MDHEN and CDR2 as SYDVKM. V was trimmed by 6 bases and J by 8 bases, leaving 19 bases between them. The CDR3 covers 15 residues. The CDR3 region has the DNA TGTGCCAGCAGCTCACGACAGGTGGTTTTAGAAAAACTGTTTTTT. Protein product: CASSSRQVVLEKLFF.

This clonotype was recorded many times. The CDR3 nucleotides are TGTGCCAGCAGCCTGGCCAACTACGAGCAGTACTTC. Its translation: CASSLANYEQYF. This chain joins TRBV11-2 and TRBJ2-7; D gene unclear. The CDR3 contains 12 residues. Deletions cut 5 bases from V and 3 bases from J, with 8 bases between. The germline CDR1 and CDR2 sequences are SGHAT and FQNNGV.